A single sample is the source of the 15 T cell receptor beta chains below, sequenced in a study of glioma-infiltrating T cells (dated by TCRdb to between 2015 and 2016). The instrument given in TCRdb is Illumina MiSeq. TCR alpha and beta CDR3 regions were amplified with the iRepertoire nested amplicon-rescue multiplex PCR (arm-PCR) platform from RNA. Clones were called with MiXCR by TCRdb after fastp trimmed the public reads at Q25, and only in-frame beta chains were retained. Every CDR3 protein is listed once, alongside the most common genes and DNA of its rows. The sample includes 100,000 to 150,000 distinct CDR3 sequences, with less than 30% observed a single time. The ten largest clones capture roughly 15% of the sample. Specimen: glioma tissue, nonneoplastic brain tissue, or PBMCs (not recorded which). Receptors originate from a human donor with low-grade glioma or glioblastoma, undergoing nonglioma brain surgery, or in good health (not recorded which).

With regard to this clonotype: Germline and junction disagree at one end, which may indicate a read error. V usage is TRBV20-1 and J usage is TRBJ2-1; TRBD2 matches at 13 bases. CDR3 size: 14 residues. Germline CDR1 DFQATT, CDR2 SNEGSKA (reference sequence). The CDR3 protein is CSASGLAGARESIF. The CDR3 DNA reads TGCAGTGCTAGCGGACTAGCGGGAGCCCGAGAATCGATATTC.

This clonotype turned up a few times. The final CDR3 position lacks the conserved phenylalanine or tryptophan, pointing to a likely read error. J is TRBJ1-5 and V is TRBV20-1; a possible D gene is TRBD1 (6 bases). The germline V gene has CDR1 DFQATT and CDR2 SNEGSKA (reference sequence). The CDR3 loop spans 13 amino acids. Trimming left V 6 bases short and J 6 bases short, with 15 bases between. The CDR3 is CSAPVGGSQPQHL. For the CDR3, the DNA is TGCAGTGCCCCCGTAGGGGGGTCTCAGCCCCAGCATCTT.

The rearrangement uses TRBV19 and TRBJ1-2, with 8 bases aligning to TRBD1. Germline CDR1 LNHDA, CDR2 SQIVND (reference sequence). After removal of 5 bases from V and 6 bases from J, the junction contained 11 bases not matched to a gene. This CDR3 is built from 15 residues. CDR3 region: CASSFYTETGDGYTF. CDR3 DNA: TGTGCCAGTAGTTTCTACACCGAGACAGGGGATGGCTACACCTTC.

This clonotype appeared a few times. The rearrangement joins TRBV29-1 to TRBJ2-7; 8 nucleotides line up with TRBD1. The CDR3 has 12 residues. V dropped 7 bases and J dropped 6; count of bases not matched to a gene: 8. Germline loops: CDR1 SQVTM, CDR2 ANQGSEA. Here the CDR3 DNA reads TGCAGCGGTGGGGGGACAGGAGGCGAGCAGTACTTC. This sequence encodes CSGGGTGGEQYF.

This clonotype was seen a handful of times. This chain uses TRBV4-2 with TRBJ1-2; TRBD1 might be the D (6 bases). Trimming took off 0 bases at V and 4 bases at J, with 12 bases between the two ends. This CDR3 contains 15 residues. Per the germline V gene, CDR1 is LGHNA and CDR2 is YNFKEQ. The CDR3 loop reads CASSQDSGATYGYTF. The CDR3 DNA reads as TGTGCCAGCAGCCAAGATTCGGGGGCGACCTATGGCTACACCTTC.

Concerning this clonotype itself: A read error is possible here, since a much larger clone lies one base away. The chain has TRBV7-2 and TRBJ2-2; D perhaps matches TRBD1 (5 bases). CDR1 is SGHTA and CDR2 is FQGNSA in the germline V gene. Trimming removed 2 bases at V and 4 bases at J, with 23 bases between. This CDR3 has 19 residues. CDR3 bases: TGTGCCAGCAGCTTACGTTGGTACACCGTGGGGCTAGGCACCGGGGAGCTGTTTTTT. Amino acid sequence: CASSLRWYTVGLGTGELFF.

There are many counts of this clonotype. The gene calls are TRBV20-1 and TRBJ1-1; a weak D match, TRBD1 (5 bases). Germline CDR1 reads DFQATT; CDR2 reads SNEGSKA (reference sequence). V gave up 6 bases and J gave up 3 bases, with 8 bases separating them. The CDR3 loop spans 11 amino acids. The CDR3 protein is CSARGDTEAFF. The CDR3 bases are TGCAGTGCCCGGGGGGACACTGAAGCTTTCTTT.

This clonotype was detected many times. This chain links TRBV6-6 with TRBJ2-3; tentative D call: TRBD2 (6 bases). Germline CDR1 and CDR2: MNHNY and SVGAGI (reference sequence). The V and J ends lost 2 bases and 2 bases respectively, with 11 bases between them. The CDR3 runs 15 residues. The chain's CDR3 is CASSYGAGFTDTQYF. CDR3 sequence (DNA): TGTGCCAGCAGTTACGGGGCGGGATTCACAGATACGCAGTATTTT.

A word on this clonotype: This could be a read error, since a much larger clone is one nucleotide away. The chain recombines TRBV29-1 with TRBJ1-1, with TRBD1 matching 10 bases. J gave up 4 bases and V 7 bases, and 6 bases lay outside the gene matches. In germline, CDR1 is SQVTM, CDR2 ANQGSEA. CDR3 size: 13 residues. CDR3 in amino acids: CSGRGQGLTEAFF. Written as DNA, the CDR3 is TGCAGCGGGAGGGGACAGGGGCTCACTGAAGCTTTCTTT.

The sample holds a few counts of this clonotype. Being one base from a much bigger clone, this may be a read error. The chain's CDR3 is CASRLDRPNEQFF. The DNA of the CDR3 is TGTGCCAGCCGCTTAGATCGGCCGAATGAGCAGTTCTTC. This chain connects TRBV7-2 to TRBJ2-1; no firm D call. The CDR3 has 13 residues. CDR1 and CDR2 (germline): SGHTA, FQGNSA.

There are a few counts of this clonotype. This sequence joins TRBV7-9 and TRBJ1-1; D is uncertain. The CDR3 sequence is 14 residues long. The ends were cut back, 1 base at V and 3 bases at J, with 9 bases in the middle. From germline, CDR1 is SEHNR and CDR2 FQNEAQ (reference sequence). The CDR3: CASSLEFEDTEAFF. DNA for the CDR3: TGTGCCAGCAGCTTAGAATTCGAAGACACTGAAGCTTTCTTT.

This clonotype was counted at least ten times. The chain couples TRBV4-1 to TRBJ2-1; D remains unclear. Germline CDR1 and CDR2: MGHRA and YSYEKL. Trimming shortened V by 0 bases and J by 6 bases, and 12 bases separated the two germline ends. CDR3 length equals 15 residues. As DNA, the CDR3 is TGCGCCAGCAGCCAAGACCCTACCGGTGGCAATGAGCAGTTCTTC. Translation gives CASSQDPTGGNEQFF.

This clonotype has a count of ten or more. The J gene is TRBJ1-5, the V gene TRBV7-8, with TRBD1 identical over 10 bases. With V trimmed by 0 bases and J by 1 base, 3 bases remained unmatched. The CDR3 has 17 amino acids. CDR1 SGHVS and CDR2 FQNEAQ come from the germline V gene. CDR3 region: CASSLAGTGASNQPQHF. DNA for the CDR3: TGTGCCAGCAGCTTAGCTGGGACAGGGGCGAGCAATCAGCCCCAGCATTTT.

This clonotype was detected ten times or more. CDR3 bases: TGTGCCAGCAGTTACTCCCTTTCAACAGATACGCAGTATTTT. As protein: CASSYSLSTDTQYF. The J gene is TRBJ2-3, the V gene TRBV6-6, with no clear D. V lost 0 bases and J lost 3, with 7 bases in between. Germline values: CDR1 MNHNY, CDR2 SVGAGI (reference sequence). This CDR3 is built from 14 residues.

The rearrangement links TRBV11-1 to TRBJ2-3; D could derive from TRBD1 or TRBD2 (6 bases each). Germline V gene data show CDR1 as SGHAT and CDR2 as FQDESV (reference sequence). The V and J ends lost 1 base and 1 base respectively, with 12 bases between them. There are 16 residues in the CDR3. DNA for the CDR3: TGTGCCAGCAGCTTAGGGAAACGGGGGCGCACAGATACGCAGTATTTT. Its translation: CASSLGKRGRTDTQYF.